This TCR beta chain was captured by sequencing in a study of control samples from healthy donors and cancer patients. Looked up from germline, CDR1 is MNHEY and CDR2 is SVGAGI. The CDR3 loop spans 14 amino acids. Germline trimming cut 4 bases from V and 6 bases from J; bases unmatched to any gene: 8. The repertoire was sequenced with immunoSEQ multiplex PCR; TCRdb's copy has only in-frame clones and lacks some. The repertoire holds approximately 220,000 clones, with 85% to 95% as singletons. The source is a man aged 45-65 years in good health. The V and J genes are TRBV6-5 and TRBJ1-2, with TRBD1 matching 7 bases. Sequencing was done on a sample of blood. The CDR3 DNA follows: TGTGCCAGCAGTTTCGCAGGGGGAATGGATGGCTACACCTTC. It yields the protein CASSFAGGMDGYTF.